This T cell receptor beta chain was captured by sequencing in a study of patients and donors after allogeneic stem cell transplantation. This clonotype has more than one count but fewer than ten. The CDR3 covers 18 residues. CDR1 and CDR2 (germline): SGHKS, YYEKEE (reference sequence). Trimming took 1 base from V and 6 from J, leaving 26 bases between them. TCRdb re-called the RT-PCR reads through MiXCR, storing one row per CDR3 protein. The sample has some 960,000 distinct CDR3 sequences; around 17% are singletons. Sequenced input: blood, either unsorted or a sorted T cell fraction (not recorded which). The TCR comes from a human donor who was either an allogeneic HSCT recipient or a stem cell or donor lymphocyte infusion donor (not recorded which). It is not recorded whose cells these are; they may come from a transplant donor. The gene calls are TRBV5-5 and TRBJ2-7; D perhaps matches TRBD2 (5 bases). This CDR3 reads CASSLWISPYTGIGEQYF. CDR3 DNA: TGTGCCAGCAGCTTGTGGATTTCCCCCTACACGGGGATCGGCGAGCAGTACTTC. Full variable domain (rest looked up from reference TRBV5-5 and TRBJ2-7): DAGVTQSPTHLIKTRGQQVTLRCSPISGHKSVSWYQQVLGQGPQFIFQYYEKEERGRGNFPDRFSARQFPNYSSELNVNALLLGDSALYLCASSLWISPYTGIGEQYFGPGTRLTVT.